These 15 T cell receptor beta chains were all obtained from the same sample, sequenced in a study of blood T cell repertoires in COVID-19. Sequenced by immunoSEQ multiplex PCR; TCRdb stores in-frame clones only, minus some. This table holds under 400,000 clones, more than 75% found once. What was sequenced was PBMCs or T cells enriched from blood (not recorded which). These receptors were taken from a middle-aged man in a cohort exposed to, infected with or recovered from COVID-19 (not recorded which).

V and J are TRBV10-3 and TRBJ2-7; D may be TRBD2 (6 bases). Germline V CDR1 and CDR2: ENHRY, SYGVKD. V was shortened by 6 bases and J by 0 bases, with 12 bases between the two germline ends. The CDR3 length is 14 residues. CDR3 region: CAIRDGGNSYEQYF. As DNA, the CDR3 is TGTGCCATCAGAGACGGCGGGAACTCCTACGAGCAGTACTTC.

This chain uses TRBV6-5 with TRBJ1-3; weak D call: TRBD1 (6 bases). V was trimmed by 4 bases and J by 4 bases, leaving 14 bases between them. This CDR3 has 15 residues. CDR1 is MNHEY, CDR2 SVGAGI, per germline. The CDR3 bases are TGTGCCAGCAGTTCGGCGGGGGCCGGGGGAAACACCATATATTTT. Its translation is CASSSAGAGGNTIYF.

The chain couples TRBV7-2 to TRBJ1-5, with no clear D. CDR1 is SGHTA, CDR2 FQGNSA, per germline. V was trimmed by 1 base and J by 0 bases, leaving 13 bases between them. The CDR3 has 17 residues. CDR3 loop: CASSLGRVGYSNQPQHF. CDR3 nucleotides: TGTGCCAGCAGCTTAGGACGGGTTGGGTATAGCAATCAGCCCCAGCATTTT. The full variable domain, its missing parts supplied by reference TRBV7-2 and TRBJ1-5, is GAGVSQSPSNKVTEKGKDVELRCDPISGHTALYWYRQSLGQGLEFLIYFQGNSAPDKSGLPSDRFSAERTGGSVSTLTIQRTQQEDSAVYLCASSLGRVGYSNQPQHFGDGTRLSIL.

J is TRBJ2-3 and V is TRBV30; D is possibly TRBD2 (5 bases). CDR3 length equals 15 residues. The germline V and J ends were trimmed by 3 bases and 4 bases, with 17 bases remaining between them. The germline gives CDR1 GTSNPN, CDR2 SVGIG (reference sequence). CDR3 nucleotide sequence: TGTGCCTGGAGATACAGTTGGACTGCCCCAGATACGCAGTATTTT. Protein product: CAWRYSWTAPDTQYF.

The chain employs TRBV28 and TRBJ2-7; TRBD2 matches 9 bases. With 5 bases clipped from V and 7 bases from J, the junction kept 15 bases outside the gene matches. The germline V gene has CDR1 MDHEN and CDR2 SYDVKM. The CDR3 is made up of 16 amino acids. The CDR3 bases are TGTGCCAGCAGTCCCGAACGGGCGGGAGGGCCTGATGAGCAGTACTTC. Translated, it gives CASSPERAGGPDEQYF.

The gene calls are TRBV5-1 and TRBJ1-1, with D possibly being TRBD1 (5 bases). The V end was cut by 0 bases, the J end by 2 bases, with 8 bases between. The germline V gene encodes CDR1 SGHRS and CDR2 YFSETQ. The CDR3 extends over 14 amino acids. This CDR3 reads CASSLADSNTEAFF. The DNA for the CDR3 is TGCGCCAGCAGCTTGGCCGACAGCAACACTGAAGCTTTCTTT.

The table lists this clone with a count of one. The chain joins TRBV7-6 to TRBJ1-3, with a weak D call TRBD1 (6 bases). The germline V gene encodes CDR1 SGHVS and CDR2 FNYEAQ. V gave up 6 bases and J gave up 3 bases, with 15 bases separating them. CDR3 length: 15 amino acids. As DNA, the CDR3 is TGTGCCAGCAGTTACACCCAGGGGTATGGAAACACCATATATTTT. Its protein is CASSYTQGYGNTIYF.

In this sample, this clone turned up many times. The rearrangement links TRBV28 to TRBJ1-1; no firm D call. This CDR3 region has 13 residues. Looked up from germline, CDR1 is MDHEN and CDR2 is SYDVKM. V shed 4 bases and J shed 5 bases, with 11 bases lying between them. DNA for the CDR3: TGTGCCAGCAGTTCCGGACTGCCTACTGAAGCTTTCTTT. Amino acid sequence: CASSSGLPTEAFF.

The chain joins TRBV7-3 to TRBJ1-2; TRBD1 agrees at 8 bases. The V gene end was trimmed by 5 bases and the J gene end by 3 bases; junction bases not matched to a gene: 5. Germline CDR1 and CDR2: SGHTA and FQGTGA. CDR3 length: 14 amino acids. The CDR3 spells CASSRPGQDYGYTF. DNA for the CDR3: TGTGCCAGCAGCCGCCCGGGACAGGACTATGGCTACACCTTC.

CDR3 sequence (DNA): TGTGCCAGCTCACCAAACGGACAGGGACTCGACTATGGCTACACCTTC. Amino acid sequence: CASSPNGQGLDYGYTF. The rearrangement uses TRBV18 and TRBJ1-2; 8 bases line up with TRBD1. CDR3 size: 16 residues. CDR1 is KGHSH and CDR2 is LQKENI in the germline V gene. Trimming at V came to 2 bases and at J to 3 bases, leaving 8 bases not matched to a gene.

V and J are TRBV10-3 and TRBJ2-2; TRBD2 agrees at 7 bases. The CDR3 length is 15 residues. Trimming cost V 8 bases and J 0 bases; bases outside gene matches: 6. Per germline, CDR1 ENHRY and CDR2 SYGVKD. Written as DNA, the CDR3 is TGTGCCATCGGGTCTAGCGGAACGAACACCGGGGAGCTGTTTTTT. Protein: CAIGSSGTNTGELFF.

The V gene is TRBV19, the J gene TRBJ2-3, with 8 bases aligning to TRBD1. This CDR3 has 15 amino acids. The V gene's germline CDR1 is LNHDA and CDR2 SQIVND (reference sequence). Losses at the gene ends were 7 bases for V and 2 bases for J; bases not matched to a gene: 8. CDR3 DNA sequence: TGTGCCAGTACTAAGACAGGGGACCCCACAGATACGCAGTATTTT. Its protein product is CASTKTGDPTDTQYF.

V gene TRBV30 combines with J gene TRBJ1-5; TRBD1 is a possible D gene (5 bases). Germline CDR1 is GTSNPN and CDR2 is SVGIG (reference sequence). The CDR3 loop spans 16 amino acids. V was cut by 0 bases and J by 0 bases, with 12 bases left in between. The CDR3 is CAWSVHWGDSNQPQHF. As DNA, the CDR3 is TGTGCCTGGAGTGTACATTGGGGGGATAGCAATCAGCCCCAGCATTTT. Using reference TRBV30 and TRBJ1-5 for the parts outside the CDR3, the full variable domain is SQTIHQWPATLVQPVGSPLSLECTVEGTSNPNLYWYRQAAGRGLQLLFYSVGIGQISSEVPQNLSASRPQDRQFILSSKKLLLSDSGFYLCAWSVHWGDSNQPQHFGDGTRLSIL.

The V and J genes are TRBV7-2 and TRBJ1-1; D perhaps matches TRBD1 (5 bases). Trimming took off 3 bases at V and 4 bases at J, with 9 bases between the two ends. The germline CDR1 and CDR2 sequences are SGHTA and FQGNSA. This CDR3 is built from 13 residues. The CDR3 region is CASSFGDFTEAFF. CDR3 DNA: TGTGCCAGCAGCTTTGGGGACTTCACTGAAGCTTTCTTT.

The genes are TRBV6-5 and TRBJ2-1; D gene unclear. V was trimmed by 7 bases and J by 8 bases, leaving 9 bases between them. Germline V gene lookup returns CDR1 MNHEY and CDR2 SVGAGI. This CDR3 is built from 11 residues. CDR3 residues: CASNALDEQFF. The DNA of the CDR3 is TGTGCCAGCAACGCATTAGATGAGCAGTTCTTC.